This T cell receptor (beta chain) was profiled in a study of CD8 T cells in Susac syndrome. It was with random hexamers that about 0.45 to 1 ug RNA was reverse transcribed. Amplification of the TCR beta CDR3 was carried out by immunoSEQ multiplex PCR, which spanned a total of 54 Vbeta and 13 Jbeta segments. TCRdb re-analysed the immunoSEQ multiplex PCR reads in MiXCR, keeping a single row per CDR3 protein. The sample has some 200,000 distinct CDR3 sequences; approximately 96% are singletons. Germline V lookup: CDR1 LGHDT, CDR2 YNNKEL (reference sequence). V was cut by 7 bases and J by 4 bases, with 13 bases left in between. CDR3 length equals 13 residues. Study-wide results and limits: By the study's own acknowledgment, its TCR sequencing and HLA analysis included relatively few individuals.

The patients with Susac syndrome satisfied recently defined diagnostic criteria for either definite or probable disease. In regard to this clonotype: Its antigen is unknown.

The sequence was obtained from a human donor with Susac syndrome. The sample taken for sequencing was CD4+ T cells from PBMCs. This rearrangement joins TRBV3-1 to TRBJ1-1; D gene uncertain. The CDR3 DNA follows: TGTGCCAGCACCTCTACACGGGGCACTGAAGCTTTCTTT. The encoded protein is CASTSTRGTEAFF.